Presented here are 6 T cell receptor beta chains from one specimen sequenced in a study of long-term antiretroviral therapy in people with HIV (dated by TCRdb to between 2021 and 2022). The immunoSEQ hsTCRB v3.0 assay was used at survey level resolution to sequence the TRB variable region. Sourced from immuneACCESS, this table was stored by TCRdb with only in-frame sequences that have V and J called. A share of the clones is absent; for the studies checked, an unresolved V gene accounts for under half, and the remainder has no known explanation. For this sample the table gives around 9,600 clones, of which roughly 80% were detected only once. The leading ten clones occupy over 11% of the sample. The starting material was unsorted PBMCs, obtained 0.4 years before starting antiretroviral therapy. These receptors were obtained from a man aged 30-40 years with HIV.

The rearrangement uses TRBV10-3 and TRBJ1-1, with TRBD1 as a possible D gene (5 bases). Germline CDR1 and CDR2: ENHRY and SYGVKD. With 5 bases removed from V and 4 bases from J, the gap between germline ends came to 14 bases. The CDR3 extends over 14 amino acids. The CDR3 loop reads CAISTTPGTTEAFF. CDR3 bases: TGTGCCATCAGTACAACTCCAGGGACCACTGAAGCTTTCTTT.

The V and J genes are TRBV5-1 and TRBJ2-7, with 7 nucleotides matching TRBD1. In germline, CDR1 is SGHRS, CDR2 YFSETQ. The CDR3 spans 14 residues. The V gene end was trimmed by 1 base and the J gene end by 5 bases; junction bases not matched to a gene: 6. The CDR3 DNA is TGCGCCAGCAGCTTGCACTACAGGGGTAACGAGCAGTACTTC. Amino acids: CASSLHYRGNEQYF.

This clone was found a few times. The chain uses TRBV6-1 and TRBJ2-7; 11 bases are a match to TRBD1. Germline V gene lookup returns CDR1 MNHNS and CDR2 SASEGT. The CDR3 extends over 15 amino acids. After removal of 0 bases from V and 3 bases from J, the junction contained 1 base not matched to a gene. CDR3 nucleotides: TGTGCCAGCAGTGAAGCCGGGACAGGGGGCTACGAGCAGTACTTC. This gives the protein CASSEAGTGGYEQYF.

A few counts support this clone. CDR3 nucleotide sequence: TGTGCCAGCAGCGTACGAAGCGGGAGGACCGGGGAGCTGTTTTTT. Encoded protein: CASSVRSGRTGELFF. The chain employs TRBV9 and TRBJ2-2; 9 nucleotides align to TRBD2. CDR3 size: 15 residues. Trimming took 1 base from V and 5 from J; bases not matched to a gene: 3. From germline, CDR1 is SGDLS and CDR2 YYNGEE.

The chain combines TRBV19 with TRBJ2-1; no reliable D call. The CDR3 loop spans 15 amino acids. V was pared by 3 bases and J by 3 bases, with 12 bases between. The germline gives CDR1 LNHDA, CDR2 SQIVND (reference sequence). The CDR3 DNA is TGTGCCAGTAGTATCATCGGGCAGGACTACAATGAGCAGTTCTTC. Translated, it gives CASSIIGQDYNEQFF. Based on the CDR3 plus reference TRBV19 and TRBJ2-1, the full variable domain is DGGITQSPKYLFRKEGQNVTLSCEQNLNHDAMYWYRQDPGQGLRLIYYSQIVNDFQKGDIAEGYSVSREKKESFPLTVTSAQKNPTAFYLCASSIIGQDYNEQFFGPGTRLTVL.

The chain recombines TRBV30 with TRBJ2-7, with D perhaps TRBD1 (5 bases). Germline lookup yields CDR1 GTSNPN and CDR2 SVGIG (reference sequence). Trimming pared 1 base from V and 3 bases from J, leaving 10 bases between. This CDR3 is built from 13 residues. CDR3 nucleotides: TGTGCCTGGAGTGACCTCAGGGACTACGAGCAGTACTTC. This sequence encodes CAWSDLRDYEQYF.